This paragraph covers one T cell receptor beta chain sequence. Its antigen is still unknown. The entry originates in a study of T cells expressing NK-cell markers. Study-level results: The study left the HCMV specificity of expanded NKG2C+ T cell clones unresolved.

This CDR3 has 17 amino acids. Germline CDR1 and CDR2: PRHDT and FYEKMQ (reference sequence). TCRdb re-called the 5' RACE reads and gives one entry per CDR3 protein, without DNA. In total, the table holds 400,000 to 450,000 distinct CDR3 sequences. The specimen sequenced was blood T cells: a sorted CD56 or NKG2C T cell subset, CD4+ or CD8+ T cells, or bulk PBMC T cells (not recorded which). The TCR originated in a woman aged 18-69 years in good health. The chain links TRBV13 to TRBJ1-6; without DNA, the TCRdb call of TRBD1 cannot be checked. The CDR3: CASSNRQGARENSPLHF.